The 23 T cell receptor beta chains listed next were all sequenced from one sample in a study of blood T cell repertoires in COVID-19. Here immunoSEQ multiplex PCR was the method, and the copy in TCRdb shows in-frame clones only, minus some. The data hold roughly 180,000 clones, with 82% observed a single time. The specimen sequenced was PBMCs or T cells enriched from blood (not recorded which). Every receptor here comes from a man in his 60s who had recovered from COVID-19.

This clone was detected only a few times. CDR3 in amino acids: CASSQLVGRRGTEAFF. The CDR3 DNA sequence: TGTGCCAGCAGCCAACTTGTTGGGAGGAGGGGTACTGAAGCTTTCTTT. V usage is TRBV3-1 (or the pseudogene TRBV3-2) and J usage is TRBJ1-1, with D possibly TRBD1 on 5 matching bases. Germline values: CDR1 LGHDT, CDR2 YNNKEL (reference sequence). The V and J ends lost 2 bases and 5 bases respectively, with 18 bases between them. The CDR3 runs 16 residues.

The rearrangement uses TRBV11-2 and TRBJ2-1; D not resolved. The CDR3 is 13 residues long. V dropped 4 bases and J dropped 5 bases, with 9 bases sitting between them. The germline gives CDR1 SGHAT, CDR2 FQNNGV. The CDR3 spells CASSSLPHNEQFF. DNA for the CDR3: TGTGCCAGCAGCTCCCTCCCCCACAATGAGCAGTTCTTC.

The chain recombines TRBV12-3 or TRBV12-4 with TRBJ2-1, with no clear D. Trimming took 8 bases from V and 7 from J, leaving 12 bases between them. This CDR3 has 12 amino acids. CDR3 amino acids: CASVWAGNEQFF. In nucleotides, the CDR3 is TGTGCCAGCGTGTGGGCTGGGAATGAGCAGTTCTTC.

This clone was counted a single time. The rearrangement uses TRBV7-8 and TRBJ1-4; no definite D call. Germline CDR1 SGHVS, CDR2 FQNEAQ. The germline V and J ends were trimmed by 4 bases and 5 bases, with 11 bases remaining between them. The CDR3 is 14 residues long. This CDR3 reads CASSSRKENEKLFF. CDR3 DNA sequence: TGTGCCAGCAGCTCTAGAAAAGAGAATGAAAAACTGTTTTTT.

J is TRBJ1-1 and V is TRBV3-1 (or the pseudogene TRBV3-2); D possibly corresponds to TRBD1 (5 bases). Germline assignment: CDR1 LGHDT and CDR2 YNNKEL (reference sequence). The CDR3 extends over 13 amino acids. With 6 bases removed from V and 1 base from J, the gap between germline ends came to 9 bases. As DNA, the CDR3 is TGTGCCAGCAGTATCCAGGGGAACACTGAAGCTTTCTTT. Translated: CASSIQGNTEAFF.

V is TRBV6-5 and J is TRBJ2-1, with D possibly being TRBD1 (6 bases). Between the trimmed V and J ends, which lost 6 bases and 7 bases, there was a span of 16 bases. Germline V gene data show CDR1 as MNHEY and CDR2 as SVGAGI. This CDR3 region has 14 residues. In DNA, the CDR3 is TGTGCCAGCAGACCGGGACACGTTGCAAATGAGCAGTTCTTC. Encoded protein: CASRPGHVANEQFF.

This chain links TRBV12-5 with TRBJ1-4; TRBD1 aligns across 11 bases. The CDR3 covers 17 residues. CDR1 is LGHNT, CDR2 FRNRAP, per germline. The ends lost 2 bases at V and 7 bases at J; junction bases unmatched: 9. This CDR3 reads CASGLSTGGTGGEKLFF. The DNA for the CDR3 is TGTGCTAGTGGTTTGTCCACTGGGGGGACAGGGGGTGAAAAACTGTTTTTT. Full variable domain (rest looked up from reference TRBV12-5 and TRBJ1-4): DARVTQTPRHKVTEMGQEVTMRCQPILGHNTVFWYRQTMMQGLELLAYFRNRAPLDDSGMPKDRFSAEMPDATLATLKIQPSEPRDSAVYFCASGLSTGGTGGEKLFFGSGTQLSVL.

The chain recombines TRBV14 with TRBJ2-1; possibly TRBD2 for D (5 bases). The germline gives CDR1 SGHDN, CDR2 FVKESK. Trimming stripped 5 bases from V and 9 bases from J, with 14 bases between. This CDR3 is 13 amino acids long. CDR3 sequence (DNA): TGTGCCAGCAGCTACTCCCAGCGGACTGAGCAGTTCTTC. Translating gives CASSYSQRTEQFF.

V usage is TRBV3-1 (or the pseudogene TRBV3-2) and J usage is TRBJ1-4; D uncertain. Germline lookup yields CDR1 LGHDT and CDR2 YNNKEL (reference sequence). There are 13 residues in the CDR3. V dropped 4 bases and J dropped 3 bases, with 6 bases sitting between them. CDR3 loop: CASSPRANEKLFF. For the CDR3, the DNA is TGTGCCAGCAGCCCCCGGGCTAATGAAAAACTGTTTTTT.

V is TRBV19 and J is TRBJ1-2; TRBD1 is a possible D gene (5 bases). This CDR3 is built from 16 residues. The germline gives CDR1 LNHDA, CDR2 SQIVND (reference sequence). V was cut by 8 bases and J by 6 bases, with 25 bases left in between. CDR3 in amino acids: CASGNRQTFVQNGYTF. In DNA, the CDR3 is TGTGCCAGTGGAAATCGACAGACATTCGTCCAAAATGGCTACACCTTC.

V and J are TRBV7-2 and TRBJ2-1, with TRBD1 matching 7 bases. Trimming removed 5 bases from V and 1 base from J; junction bases left unmatched: 8. Germline V gene data show CDR1 as SGHTA and CDR2 as FQGNSA. The CDR3 has 16 amino acids. The chain's CDR3 is CASSPETGFSYNEQFF. CDR3 bases: TGTGCCAGCAGCCCGGAGACAGGGTTTTCCTACAATGAGCAGTTCTTC.

This clone has just one count. The chain has TRBV19 and TRBJ1-5, with D possibly being TRBD1 (5 bases). CDR3 length: 15 amino acids. V gave up 6 bases and J gave up 2 bases, with 14 bases separating them. The germline V gene has CDR1 LNHDA and CDR2 SQIVND (reference sequence). CDR3 region: CASSFLGGGNQPQHF. CDR3 DNA sequence: TGTGCCAGTAGCTTCCTGGGGGGTGGCAATCAGCCCCAGCATTTT.

The chain combines TRBV21-1 with TRBJ2-4; the table's D call of TRBD1 was not tested on the DNA. TRBV21-1 is given as a pseudogene. The CDR3 extends over 14 amino acids. CDR3 residues: CASSKQGAKNIQYF. CDR3 nucleotides: TGTGCCAGCAGCAAACAGGGGGCCAAAAACATTCAGTACTTC.

The CDR3 region has the DNA TGTGCCAGCAGCTTAGCTGGACTAGGTTTCTACAATGAGCAGTTCTTC. Translation: CASSLAGLGFYNEQFF. The chain recombines TRBV7-8 with TRBJ2-1; TRBD2 matches at 7 bases. Trimming at V came to 0 bases and at J to 3 bases, leaving 5 bases not matched to a gene. This CDR3 has 16 residues. Germline-derived CDR1 and CDR2 are SGHVS and FQNEAQ. Variable domain in full (rest from reference TRBV7-8 and TRBJ2-1): GAGVSQSPRYKVAKRGQDVALRCDPISGHVSLFWYQQALGQGPEFLTYFQNEAQLDKSGLPSDRFFAERPEGSVSTLKIQRTQQEDSAVYLCASSLAGLGFYNEQFFGPGTRLTVL.

This chain connects TRBV28 to TRBJ1-4, with D possibly matching TRBD1 (6 bases). The CDR3 has 13 residues. V lost 5 bases, J lost 4 bases, and 8 bases lay in between. Germline lookup yields CDR1 MDHEN and CDR2 SYDVKM. The CDR3: CASSRQDNEKLFF. The CDR3 nucleotides are TGTGCCAGCAGTAGACAGGATAATGAAAAACTGTTTTTT.

The sample holds a few counts of this clone. This chain uses TRBV19 with TRBJ1-2; 10 bases map to TRBD1. This CDR3 spans 16 amino acids. Germline loops: CDR1 LNHDA, CDR2 SQIVND (reference sequence). The trim removed 2 bases at V and 8 bases at J, leaving 11 bases unmatched. The CDR3 loop reads CASSISRTGGMKGYTF. The DNA of the CDR3 is TGTGCCAGTAGTATATCCCGGACAGGGGGAATGAAGGGCTACACCTTC.

This clone was seen at least ten times. The chain employs TRBV27 and TRBJ2-1; 8 bases are shared with TRBD2. The germline V gene has CDR1 MNHEY and CDR2 SMNVEV (reference sequence). J gave up 10 bases and V 0 bases, and 11 bases lay outside the gene matches. The CDR3 length is 16 residues. The CDR3 sequence: CASSLSSWGLVDEQFF. The CDR3, as DNA: TGTGCCAGCAGTTTATCGAGTTGGGGACTAGTCGACGAGCAGTTCTTC.

The J gene is TRBJ2-7, the V gene TRBV5-1, with TRBD2 matching 16 bases. Germline values: CDR1 SGHRS, CDR2 YFSETQ. After removal of 3 bases from V and 4 bases from J, the junction contained 10 bases not matched to a gene. This CDR3 region has 18 residues. The CDR3, as DNA: TGCGCCAGCAGCTCGGGACTAGCGGGAGGGCCGTCTACGTACGAGCAGTACTTC. It translates to CASSSGLAGGPSTYEQYF.

This clone appeared once. The chain employs TRBV24-1 and TRBJ2-1; 7 bases are a match to TRBD2. The CDR3 is 15 amino acids. CDR1 is KGHDR and CDR2 is SFDVKD in the germline V gene. V dropped 5 bases and J dropped 4; count of bases not matched to a gene: 7. The CDR3 sequence: CATSVGGNGYNEQFF. As DNA, the CDR3 is TGTGCCACCAGTGTGGGAGGGAATGGATACAATGAGCAGTTCTTC.

The chain uses TRBV11-1 and TRBJ1-1, with D possibly TRBD1 on 5 matching bases. This CDR3 spans 14 amino acids. V lost 8 bases to trimming and J lost 1 base, with 14 bases between them. Germline V gene sequence: CDR1 SGHAT, CDR2 FQDESV (reference sequence). CDR3 sequence: CASATRRGNTEAFF. The CDR3 coding sequence is TGTGCCAGCGCCACGAGGAGGGGGAACACTGAAGCTTTCTTT.

The chain is built from TRBV6-5 and TRBJ2-7; D call uncertain. The ends were cut back, 2 bases at V and 1 base at J, with 6 bases in the middle. Germline lookup yields CDR1 MNHEY and CDR2 SVGAGI. The CDR3 totals 13 residues. As DNA, the CDR3 is TGTGCCAGCAGTTACACAGATTCCTACGAGCAGTACTTC. This encodes CASSYTDSYEQYF.

V usage is TRBV5-1 and J usage is TRBJ2-1; the match to TRBD1 covers 9 bases. J gave up 9 bases and V 3 bases, and 13 bases lay outside the gene matches. CDR1 and CDR2 (germline): SGHRS, YFSETQ. CDR3 length: 16 amino acids. The CDR3 loop reads CASSSSGTGWSTEQFF. In nucleotides, the CDR3 is TGCGCCAGCAGCTCCTCCGGGACAGGGTGGTCCACTGAGCAGTTCTTC.

The chain links TRBV5-4 to TRBJ2-7, with 10 positions matching TRBD2. The length of the CDR3 is 15 residues. With 0 bases clipped from V and 5 bases from J, the junction kept 5 bases outside the gene matches. Germline lookup yields CDR1 SGHNT and CDR2 YYREEE (reference sequence). CDR3 in DNA: TGTGCCAGCAGCTTGGTCCTAGCGGGAGAGGACGAGCAGTACTTC. Translating it yields CASSLVLAGEDEQYF.